This note documents a single T cell receptor (beta chain) sequence. This entry belongs to a study of blood T cells in healthy people across ages. The V gene's germline CDR1 is SGHVS and CDR2 FQNEAQ. The CDR3 contains 16 residues. It was with a sample-barcoded 5' primer and a J-beta primer mix that a second PCR of about 6 to 12 cycles was run. Via MiXCR, TCRdb re-called the 5' RACE reads, giving one row per CDR3 protein. The sample lists 650,000 to 1,000,000 distinct CDR3 sequences, around 36% occurring once. Sample: blood. The gene calls are TRBV7-8 and TRBJ2-1; maybe TRBD2 (6 bases). The J call is in doubt because the DNA end fits TRBJ2-7 better. The sequence was obtained from a man younger than 35 in good health. The CDR3 protein is CASSLTSGLQYNEQYF. In DNA, the CDR3 is TGTGCCAGCAGCCTCACTAGTGGACTACAGTACAATGAGCAGTACTTC.